The rows below give T cell receptor beta chains drawn from one sample of a study of identical twins. Each CDR3 protein gets one entry after TCRdb re-called the 5' RACE reads with MiXCR. The data hold over 550,000 distinct CDR3 sequences, with roughly 7.2% observed a single time. These sequences were also reported in another study, on yellow fever vaccine responses in identical twins.

The material sequenced was PBMCs. These receptors all stem from a woman in her late teens or twenties in good health. The CDR3 runs from the conserved cysteine through the conserved F or W. The order of the fields is clone size, J gene, V gene, D gene, CDR3 protein, CDR3 DNA. A D gene is named only where the DNA matches it firmly. Some rows mark clone size as missing; the rest say once, few, many or name a class of expanded clone.

clone size: few
J gene: TRBJ2-7
V gene: TRBV28
D gene: NA
CDR3 protein: CASSRGQTSYEQYF
CDR3 DNA: TGTGCCAGCAGTCGTGGACAAACTTCCTACGAGCAGTACTTC

clone size: many
J gene: TRBJ2-1
V gene: TRBV20-1
D gene: TRBD2
CDR3 protein: CSASGRPEDSNEQFF
CDR3 DNA: TGCAGTGCTAGCGGGAGGCCCGAGGATTCGAATGAGCAGTTCTTC

clone size: NA
J gene: TRBJ2-3
V gene: TRBV11-3
D gene: NA
CDR3 protein: CPRSLRAGSSTDTQYF
CDR3 DNA: TGTCCCCGCAGCCTAAGGGCGGGATCTAGCACAGATACGCAGTATTTT

clone size: few
J gene: TRBJ2-7
V gene: TRBV2
D gene: NA
CDR3 protein: CASRGGGNIEQYF
CDR3 DNA: TGTGCCAGCAGGGGGGGTGGCAACATCGAGCAGTACTTC

clone size: NA
J gene: TRBJ2-3
V gene: TRBV7-2
D gene: TRBD2
CDR3 protein: CASSLPGTSGSYTQYF
CDR3 DNA: TGTGCCAGCAGCTTACCCGGGACTAGCGGGAGTTATACGCAGTATTTT

clone size: NA
J gene: TRBJ1-2
V gene: TRBV3-1
D gene: NA
CDR3 protein: CASSQEGKGRLGYTF
CDR3 DNA: TGTGCCAGCAGCCAAGAGGGTAAGGGGCGGCTTGGCTACACCTTC

clone size: NA
J gene: TRBJ2-1
V gene: TRBV11-2
D gene: TRBD2
CDR3 protein: CASSLSLASGRLEQFF
CDR3 DNA: TGTGCCAGCAGCTTAAGTCTGGCTAGCGGGAGGTTAGAGCAGTTCTTC

clone size: many
J gene: TRBJ2-7
V gene: TRBV15
D gene: TRBD1
CDR3 protein: CATSRSGTGKSYEQYF
CDR3 DNA: TGTGCCACCAGCAGATCCGGGACAGGGAAATCCTACGAGCAGTACTTC

clone size: many
J gene: TRBJ2-5
V gene: TRBV2
D gene: NA
CDR3 protein: CASSEQRETQYF
CDR3 DNA: TGTGCCAGCAGTGAGCAGAGGGAGACCCAGTACTTC

clone size: few
J gene: TRBJ2-5
V gene: TRBV7-9
D gene: TRBD1
CDR3 protein: CASSPGTGESETQYF
CDR3 DNA: TGTGCCAGCAGCCCCGGGACAGGGGAATCAGAGACCCAGTACTTC

clone size: few
J gene: TRBJ2-2
V gene: TRBV5-1
D gene: NA
CDR3 protein: CASSLAFGELFF
CDR3 DNA: TGCGCCAGCAGCTTGGCCTTCGGGGAGCTGTTTTTT

clone size: few
J gene: TRBJ1-1
V gene: TRBV28
D gene: NA
CDR3 protein: CASTPRLNTEAFF
CDR3 DNA: TGTGCCAGCACCCCCCGACTGAACACTGAAGCTTTCTTT

clone size: few
J gene: TRBJ2-1
V gene: TRBV7-2
D gene: TRBD2
CDR3 protein: CASSLTLGAGGFNEQFF
CDR3 DNA: TGTGCCAGCAGCTTAACGCTTGGAGCGGGAGGTTTCAATGAGCAGTTCTTC

clone size: NA
J gene: TRBJ2-1
V gene: TRBV29-1
D gene: TRBD1
CDR3 protein: CSAPDRGTYNEQFF
CDR3 DNA: TGCAGCGCCCCGGACAGGGGAACCTACAATGAGCAGTTCTTC

clone size: NA
J gene: TRBJ2-3
V gene: TRBV6-1
D gene: TRBD1
CDR3 protein: CASTLTGSTDTQYF
CDR3 DNA: TGTGCCAGCACCTTGACAGGGAGCACAGATACGCAGTATTTT

clone size: few
J gene: TRBJ1-5
V gene: TRBV5-1
D gene: NA
CDR3 protein: CASSSGGPNQPQHF
CDR3 DNA: TGCGCCAGCAGTAGCGGGGGGCCGAATCAGCCCCAGCATTTT

clone size: many
J gene: TRBJ1-2
V gene: TRBV20-1
D gene: NA
CDR3 protein: CSAHAGGPNYGYTF
CDR3 DNA: TGCAGTGCTCATGCGGGGGGGCCTAACTATGGCTACACCTTC

clone size: few
J gene: TRBJ1-3
V gene: TRBV7-2
D gene: NA
CDR3 protein: CASSLNVGDSGNTIYF
CDR3 DNA: TGTGCCAGCAGCTTAAATGTGGGGGACTCTGGAAACACCATATATTTT

clone size: few
J gene: TRBJ2-1
V gene: TRBV14
D gene: NA
CDR3 protein: CASSQDWASRNNEQFF
CDR3 DNA: TGTGCCAGCAGCCAAGATTGGGCTAGCCGGAACAATGAGCAGTTCTTC

clone size: few
J gene: TRBJ2-1
V gene: TRBV12-3/TRBV12-4
D gene: NA
CDR3 protein: CASKQAGSSYNEQFF
CDR3 DNA: TGTGCCAGCAAGCAGGCGGGATCGTCCTACAATGAGCAGTTCTTC

clone size: NA
J gene: TRBJ2-1
V gene: TRBV7-9
D gene: TRBD1
CDR3 protein: CASSEQTGIPNEQFF
CDR3 DNA: TGTGCCAGCAGCGAACAGACAGGGATACCGAATGAGCAGTTCTTC

clone size: NA
J gene: TRBJ2-7
V gene: TRBV3-1
D gene: TRBD2
CDR3 protein: CASSRGYGTSGVYEQYF
CDR3 DNA: TGTGCCAGCAGCCGGGGTTATGGGACTAGCGGGGTTTACGAGCAGTACTTC

clone size: NA
J gene: TRBJ1-1
V gene: TRBV6-5
D gene: NA
CDR3 protein: CASSLSVRVRMNTEAFF
CDR3 DNA: TGTGCCAGCAGTCTCTCGGTCAGGGTTAGAATGAACACTGAAGCTTTCTTT

clone size: many
J gene: TRBJ2-5
V gene: TRBV7-9
D gene: TRBD1
CDR3 protein: CASSRDRDQETQYF
CDR3 DNA: TGTGCCAGCAGCAGGGACAGGGATCAAGAGACCCAGTACTTC

clone size: few
J gene: TRBJ2-2
V gene: TRBV29-1
D gene: NA
CDR3 protein: CSGTGLAGTGELFF
CDR3 DNA: TGCAGCGGTACCGGACTGGCGGGCACCGGGGAGCTGTTTTTT